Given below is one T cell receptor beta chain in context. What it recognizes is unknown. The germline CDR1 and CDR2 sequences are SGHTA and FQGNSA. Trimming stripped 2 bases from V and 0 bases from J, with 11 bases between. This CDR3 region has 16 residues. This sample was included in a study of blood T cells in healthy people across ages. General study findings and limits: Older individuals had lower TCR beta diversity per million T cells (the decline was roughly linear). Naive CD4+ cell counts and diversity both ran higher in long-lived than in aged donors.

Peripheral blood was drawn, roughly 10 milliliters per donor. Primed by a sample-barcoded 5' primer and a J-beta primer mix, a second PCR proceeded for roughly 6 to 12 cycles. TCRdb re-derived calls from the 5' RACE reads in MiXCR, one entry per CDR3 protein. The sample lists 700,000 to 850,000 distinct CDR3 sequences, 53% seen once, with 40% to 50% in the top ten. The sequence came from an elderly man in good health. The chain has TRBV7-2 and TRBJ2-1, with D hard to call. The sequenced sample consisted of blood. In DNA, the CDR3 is TGTGCCAGCAGCTTATTTCACGCGAGCTCCTACAATGAGCAGTTCTTC. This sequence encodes CASSLFHASSYNEQFF.